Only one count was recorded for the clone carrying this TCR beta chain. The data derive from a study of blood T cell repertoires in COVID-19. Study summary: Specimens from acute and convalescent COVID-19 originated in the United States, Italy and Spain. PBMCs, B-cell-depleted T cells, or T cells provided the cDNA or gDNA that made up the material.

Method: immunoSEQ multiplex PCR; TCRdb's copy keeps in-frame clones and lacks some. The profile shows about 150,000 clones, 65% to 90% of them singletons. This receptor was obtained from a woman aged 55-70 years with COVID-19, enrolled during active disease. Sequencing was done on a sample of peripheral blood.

CDR3 in amino acids: CASSSDRSGYTF. CDR3 DNA: TGTGCCAGCAGCTCAGACAGGTCCGGCTACACCTTC. V is TRBV7-8 and J is TRBJ1-2; a possible D gene is TRBD1 (6 bases). This CDR3 has 12 residues. Germline CDR1 SGHVS, CDR2 FQNEAQ. The V end was cut by 4 bases, the J end by 8 bases, with 11 bases between.